This entry lists 24 T cell receptor beta chains sequenced from one sample in a study. TCRdb reanalysed the reads using MiXCR and keeps one entry per CDR3 protein. The data hold about 7,100 distinct CDR3 sequences, with approximately 30% observed a single time. Sequences were obtained from blood. The source is a human donor.

A remark on this clonotype: This may be a read error, as it is one base from a much larger clone. The chain has TRBV4-2 and TRBJ1-2, with 9 bases matching TRBD1. V lost 4 bases, J lost 5 bases, and 11 bases stayed unmatched. Germline V gives CDR1 LGHNA, CDR2 YNFKEQ. The length of the CDR3 is 16 residues. DNA of the CDR3: TGTGCCAGCAGCCCAAGTGGGGACAGGGCCAAATATGGCTACACCTTC. Its protein product is CASSPSGDRAKYGYTF.

The chain joins TRBV29-1 to TRBJ1-5; D might be TRBD1 (5 bases). This CDR3 is built from 16 residues. V was cut by 3 bases and J by 6 bases, with 21 bases left in between. Germline CDR1 is SQVTM and CDR2 is ANQGSEA. CDR3 protein: CSVDKTYGGAGQPQHF. CDR3 nucleotide sequence: TGCAGCGTTGACAAGACCTATGGGGGTGCCGGTCAGCCCCAGCATTTT.

This clonotype rates as medium-sized. CDR3 DNA sequence: TGCAGCGTTGAATGGGGGGAAGGAACAGATACGCAGTATTTT. Encoded protein: CSVEWGEGTDTQYF. The V gene is TRBV29-1, the J gene TRBJ2-3; D is possibly TRBD2 (6 bases). Germline V gene lookup returns CDR1 SQVTM and CDR2 ANQGSEA. This CDR3 region has 14 residues. Trimming took off 2 bases at V and 3 bases at J, with 12 bases between the two ends.

This clonotype counts as medium-sized. This chain links TRBV29-1 with TRBJ1-3, with D uncertain. Germline lookup yields CDR1 SQVTM and CDR2 ANQGSEA. The CDR3 spans 15 residues. Trimming removed 0 bases from V and 3 bases from J, with 12 bases in between. CDR3 in amino acids: CSVEETRASGNTIYF. The CDR3 DNA follows: TGCAGCGTTGAAGAGACCCGGGCCAGTGGAAACACCATATATTTT.

By its share, this clonotype is medium-sized. The J gene is TRBJ2-7, the V gene TRBV20-1; 9 nucleotides agree with TRBD1. This CDR3 comprises 14 residues. Germline CDR1 DFQATT, CDR2 SNEGSKA (reference sequence). Germline trimming cut 3 bases from V and 7 bases from J; bases unmatched to any gene: 10. The chain's CDR3 is CSASSGQGFEEQYF. CDR3 nucleotide sequence: TGCAGTGCTAGCTCGGGACAGGGATTTGAAGAGCAGTACTTC.

The chain joins TRBV11-2 to TRBJ1-2; unclear D gene. Looked up from germline, CDR1 is SGHAT and CDR2 is FQNNGV. V lost 2 bases, J lost 4 bases, and 8 bases lay in between. The length of the CDR3 is 13 residues. The CDR3 reads CASSLNVGYGYTF. In DNA, the CDR3 is TGTGCCAGCAGCTTAAATGTAGGCTATGGCTACACCTTC.

This chain uses TRBV4-2 with TRBJ2-2; D gene ambiguous. This CDR3 region has 11 residues. Between the trimmed V and J ends, which lost 3 bases and 8 bases, there was a span of 4 bases. Germline CDR1 is LGHNA and CDR2 is YNFKEQ. The CDR3 coding sequence is TGTGCCAGCAGCCATGGAGGGGAGCTGTTTTTT. It specifies CASSHGGELFF.

The chain couples TRBV20-1 to TRBJ2-1; 8 positions match TRBD2. Germline values: CDR1 DFQATT, CDR2 SNEGSKA (reference sequence). This CDR3 spans 15 amino acids. V trimming: 1 base; J trimming: 6 bases; junction bases outside the gene matches: 8. This CDR3 reads CSARVWGSGINEQFF. In nucleotides, the CDR3 is TGCAGTGCTAGAGTTTGGGGTAGCGGGATCAATGAGCAGTTCTTC.

In this sample, this clonotype is medium-sized (0.01 to 0.1%). This chain uses TRBV20-1 with TRBJ1-1, with D possibly matching TRBD1 (5 bases). This CDR3 is 12 amino acids long. The V end was cut by 6 bases, the J end by 2 bases, with 10 bases between. Germline V gene data show CDR1 as DFQATT and CDR2 as SNEGSKA (reference sequence). CDR3 in amino acids: CSAPDTNTEAFF. CDR3 DNA: TGCAGTGCCCCGGACACCAACACTGAAGCTTTCTTT.

The rearrangement joins TRBV4-3 to TRBJ1-1; D is unresolved. Trimming removed 4 bases at V and 3 bases at J, with 15 bases between. The CDR3 contains 15 residues. The germline gives CDR1 LGHNA, CDR2 YSLEER. CDR3 bases: TGCGCCAGCAGCCTTGGTACCCTGGATGACACTGAAGCTTTCTTT. Translation: CASSLGTLDDTEAFF.

The chain uses TRBV29-1 and TRBJ1-1; 7 bases fit TRBD1. Germline V lookup: CDR1 SQVTM, CDR2 ANQGSEA. This CDR3 is 11 amino acids long. J lost 5 bases, V lost 8 bases, and 5 bases had no gene match. This CDR3 reads CSLDRRTEAFF. CDR3 sequence (DNA): TGCAGCCTGGACAGGAGAACTGAAGCTTTCTTT. The variable domain in full, completed from reference TRBV29-1 and TRBJ1-1, reads SAVISQKPSRDICQRGTSLTIQCQVDSQVTMMFWYRQQPGQSLTLIATANQGSEATYESGFVIDKFPISRPNLTFSTLTVSNMSPEDSSIYLCSLDRRTEAFFGQGTRLTVV.

This clonotype was seen ten or more times. CDR3 sequence (DNA): TGCAGTGCTAGACCCCTAGAGGGCAGGGGTAACTATGGCTACACCTTC. Translating gives CSARPLEGRGNYGYTF. The chain joins TRBV20-1 to TRBJ1-2; TRBD1 is a possible D gene (6 bases). Trimming took 2 bases from V and 1 from J, leaving 17 bases between them. The CDR3 consists of 16 residues. Germline CDR1 is DFQATT and CDR2 is SNEGSKA (reference sequence).

The chain has TRBV29-1 and TRBJ2-1; weak D call: TRBD1 (5 bases). Trimming removed 6 bases from V and 4 bases from J, with 19 bases in between. The CDR3 covers 15 residues. Germline V gives CDR1 SQVTM, CDR2 ANQGSEA. DNA of the CDR3: TGCAGCGTCCGACCTGTGGGGCGTTCTTACAATGAGCAGTTCTTC. Its translation is CSVRPVGRSYNEQFF.

The chain couples TRBV20-1 to TRBJ2-3; D is uncertain. Trimming removed 5 bases at V and 2 bases at J, with 14 bases between. The germline CDR1 and CDR2 sequences are DFQATT and SNEGSKA (reference sequence). There are 14 residues in the CDR3. CDR3 loop: CSAAPPGLTDTQYF. CDR3 DNA sequence: TGCAGTGCTGCCCCCCCCGGTCTCACAGATACGCAGTATTTT.

This clonotype has just a few counts. The chain recombines TRBV7-9 with TRBJ1-1, with D perhaps matching TRBD1 (5 bases). The V end was cut by 6 bases, the J end by 4 bases, with 15 bases between. This CDR3 is 14 amino acids long. The germline V gene encodes CDR1 SEHNR and CDR2 FQNEAQ (reference sequence). CDR3 residues: CASRSDSFLTEAFF. The CDR3, as DNA: TGTGCCAGCAGATCCGACAGTTTTCTCACTGAAGCTTTCTTT.

By proportion, this clonotype is medium-sized (0.01 to 0.1%). Here the CDR3 DNA reads TGTGCCAGCAGCTTAGACCCGGGAGACCGGAGGGAGCTGTTTTTT. Protein product: CASSLDPGDRRELFF. The chain joins TRBV7-8 to TRBJ2-2; D is possibly TRBD2 (6 bases). V was cut by 1 base and J by 9 bases, with 15 bases left in between. Germline lookup yields CDR1 SGHVS and CDR2 FQNEAQ. CDR3 length: 15 residues.

This clonotype was detected ten times or more. The rearrangement uses TRBV29-1 and TRBJ1-2; tentatively, D is TRBD1 (6 bases). In germline, CDR1 is SQVTM, CDR2 ANQGSEA. V lost 0 bases, J lost 5 bases, and 7 bases lay in between. The CDR3 covers 12 residues. CDR3 in DNA: TGCAGCGTTGAAGAAGGGGGTTATGGCTACACCTTC. As protein: CSVEEGGYGYTF.

The chain combines TRBV20-1 with TRBJ1-5; D is unclear. V lost 5 bases and J lost 4, with 15 bases in between. The CDR3 contains 14 residues. Germline V lookup: CDR1 DFQATT, CDR2 SNEGSKA (reference sequence). The CDR3 DNA follows: TGCAGTGCTCGAGGCCTCCAGGAGAATCAGCCCCAGCATTTT. This encodes CSARGLQENQPQHF.

A single count supports this clonotype. It may be a read error: a sequence one base away is much more abundant. The chain joins TRBV4-2 to TRBJ2-4; 12 bases map to TRBD1. The CDR3 has 17 amino acids. The germline V gene has CDR1 LGHNA and CDR2 YNFKEQ. J lost 1 base, V lost 3 bases, and 4 bases had no gene match. CDR3 DNA sequence: TGTGCCAGCAGCCACCTGGGACAGGGGGCGGCCAAAAACATTCAGTACTTC. Translated, it gives CASSHLGQGAAKNIQYF.

V and J are TRBV29-1 and TRBJ2-3; no reliable D call. Germline V lookup: CDR1 SQVTM, CDR2 ANQGSEA. Trimming shortened V by 3 bases and J by 6 bases, and 10 bases separated the two germline ends. This CDR3 is 12 amino acids long. The CDR3: CSVDLGLDTQYF. The CDR3, as DNA: TGCAGCGTTGATTTGGGATTGGATACGCAGTATTTT.

The sample holds one count of this clonotype. A clone one base away is much larger, so this may be a read error. This chain links TRBV29-1 with TRBJ2-7; TRBD1 aligns across 11 bases. The CDR3 has 15 residues. V shed 3 bases and J 6 bases; nucleotides not matched to a gene: 10. Germline loops: CDR1 SQVTM, CDR2 ANQGSEA. Here the CDR3 DNA reads TGCAGCGTTGATGATACCGGGACAGGGGGGGGCGAGCAGTACTTC. Its protein is CSVDDTGTGGGEQYF.

This clonotype appeared a few times. It may be a read error: a sequence one base away is much more abundant. The chain joins TRBV4-2 to TRBJ2-1; 11 bases match TRBD2. Germline-derived CDR1 and CDR2 are LGHNA and YNFKEQ. The junction had 14 bases not matched to a gene; V was cut back by 3 bases and J by 13 bases. The CDR3 has 16 amino acids. DNA of the CDR3: TGTGCCAGCAGCCAGCTAGCGGGAGGTTTGGGAGAGACCCAGTTCTTC. This encodes CASSQLAGGLGETQFF.

The chain recombines TRBV12-3 or TRBV12-4 with TRBJ1-2; no clear D gene. V lost 4 bases to trimming and J lost 8 bases, with 8 bases between them. The CDR3 sequence is 11 residues long. CDR3 residues: CASSSSGGYTF. In DNA, the CDR3 is TGTGCCAGCAGTTCTAGCGGGGGCTACACCTTC.

This clonotype ranks as medium-sized. This chain links TRBV4-2 with TRBJ1-1; D not resolved. Germline loops: CDR1 LGHNA, CDR2 YNFKEQ. The CDR3 runs to 13 residues. The ends were cut back, 3 bases at V and 2 bases at J, with 7 bases in the middle. For the CDR3, the DNA is TGTGCCAGCAGCCAGGCCAGAAACACTGAAGCTTTCTTT. Translated: CASSQARNTEAFF.